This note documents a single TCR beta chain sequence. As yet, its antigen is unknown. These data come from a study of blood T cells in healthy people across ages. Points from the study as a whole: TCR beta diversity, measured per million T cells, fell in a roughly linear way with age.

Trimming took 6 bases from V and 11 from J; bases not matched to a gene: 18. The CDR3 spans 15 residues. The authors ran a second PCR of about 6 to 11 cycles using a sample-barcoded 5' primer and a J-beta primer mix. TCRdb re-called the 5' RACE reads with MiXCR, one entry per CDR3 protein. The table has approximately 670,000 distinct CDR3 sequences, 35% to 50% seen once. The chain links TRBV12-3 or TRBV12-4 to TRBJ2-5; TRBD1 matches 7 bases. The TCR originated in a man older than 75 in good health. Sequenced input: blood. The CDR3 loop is CASSPRGRVTNEQYF. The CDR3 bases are TGTGCCAGCAGCCCGAGGGGGCGGGTTACCAATGAGCAGTACTTC.